The following is a T cell receptor (beta chain) sequence with its context. Its antigen is currently unknown. This entry is derived from a study of molecular identifiers for immune sequencing clone quantification. The overall study: Four portions were sequenced after RNA from roughly 21,000 or 96,000 naive CD8 cells was split five ways in replicates.

V was clipped by 0 bases and J by 4 bases, with 8 bases between them. The germline gives CDR1 SGHDT, CDR2 YYEEEE. This CDR3 is built from 14 residues. Libraries of bulk TCR were made by previously described methods (with listed TCR primers). TCRdb passed the PCR reads through MiXCR, listing each CDR3 protein once. The table shows 100,000 or so distinct CDR3 sequences, with under 40% occurring only once. Findings of the study overall: Jurkat TCR RNA spiked in from one cell (amid roughly 970,000 naive cells) was reportedly detectable. Clones above 20 RNA copies held over 98% of effector molecules, under 1% in naive cells.

The source material was naive CD8+ T cells from blood, with Jurkat cell RNA spiked in. Indicated subset: FACS-sorted CD8+CD4-CCR7+CD45RA+ naive T cells. This receptor was identified in a human donor in good health. Some libraries in this study had Jurkat cell RNA spiked in. V usage is TRBV5-6 and J usage is TRBJ2-1; D is undetermined. CDR3 loop: CASSLGDLYNEQFF. CDR3 nucleotide sequence: TGTGCCAGCAGCTTGGGGGATTTATACAATGAGCAGTTCTTC. Using reference TRBV5-6 and TRBJ2-1 for the parts outside the CDR3, the full variable domain is DAGVTQSPTHLIKTRGQQVTLRCSPKSGHDTVSWYQQALGQGPQFIFQYYEEEERQRGNFPDRFSGHQFPNYSSELNVNALLLGDSALYLCASSLGDLYNEQFFGPGTRLTVL.